A selection of T cell receptor beta chains follows, all from one sample in a study of blood T cells in healthy people across ages. In TCRdb, the 5' RACE reads were re-called with MiXCR into one record per CDR3 protein. The table has 1.5 million to 2 million distinct CDR3 sequences, about 50% seen once. The sequenced material came from blood. All receptors come from a woman aged 40 to 55 in good health. Each CDR3 is given with its conserved first and last residue. Fields, in order: clone size, J gene, D gene, V gene, CDR3 DNA, CDR3 protein. A D gene is named only where the DNA matches it firmly. The size entry is marked missing in some rows and otherwise reads once, few, many or a size class.

clone size: few; J gene: TRBJ2-5; D gene: .; V gene: TRBV3-1; CDR3 DNA: TGTGCCAGCAGCCCGAGTCGGGGCTGGGAGACCCAGTACTTC; CDR3 protein: CASSPSRGWETQYF
clone size: .; J gene: TRBJ2-5; D gene: .; V gene: TRBV14; CDR3 DNA: TGTGCCAGCAGCCGGGCAGGCAGCTTTGAGCAGTACTTC; CDR3 protein: CASSRAGSFEQYF
clone size: .; J gene: TRBJ1-2; D gene: TRBD1; V gene: TRBV28; CDR3 DNA: TGTGCCACCTTACCCCCAACAGGGGGCTACTATGGCTACACCTTC; CDR3 protein: CATLPPTGGYYGYTF
clone size: .; J gene: TRBJ2-1; D gene: TRBD2; V gene: TRBV24-1; CDR3 DNA: TGTGCCACCAGTGATTACGGTCGGGGGGACAATGAGCAGTTCTTC; CDR3 protein: CATSDYGRGDNEQFF
clone size: few; J gene: TRBJ2-4; D gene: .; V gene: TRBV27; CDR3 DNA: TGTGCCAGCAGTTTTGCGGGCGCAGGGTCCGATGGCAAAAACATTCAGTACTTC; CDR3 protein: CASSFAGAGSDGKNIQYF
clone size: .; J gene: TRBJ1-5; D gene: TRBD1; V gene: TRBV15; CDR3 DNA: TGTGCCACCAGCAGAGATAAATGGGACAGGGGAGGTCAGCCCCAGCATTTT; CDR3 protein: CATSRDKWDRGGQPQHF
clone size: .; J gene: TRBJ1-1; D gene: .; V gene: TRBV20-1; CDR3 DNA: TGCAGTGCTAGAGATAGGCAGCGGGGCGCTGAAGCTTTCTTT; CDR3 protein: CSARDRQRGAEAFF
clone size: .; J gene: TRBJ2-5; D gene: TRBD1; V gene: TRBV7-9; CDR3 DNA: TGTGCCAGCAGCTTGAGGGGACAGGTCGTTCAAGAGACCCAGTACTTC; CDR3 protein: CASSLRGQVVQETQYF
clone size: .; J gene: TRBJ1-2; D gene: .; V gene: TRBV3-1; CDR3 DNA: TGTGCCAGCAGCCAGTTGAGAGGGGGAGGCGACTATGGCTACACCTTC; CDR3 protein: CASSQLRGGGDYGYTF
clone size: few; J gene: TRBJ2-1; D gene: .; V gene: TRBV7-7; CDR3 DNA: TGTGCTAGCAGCCACGGACCGAGCTCCTACAATGAGCAGTTCTTC; CDR3 protein: CASSHGPSSYNEQFF
clone size: .; J gene: TRBJ2-1; D gene: .; V gene: TRBV5-1; CDR3 DNA: TGCGCCAGCAGCTTGGACAGGCCCATCTCCTACAATGAGCAGTTCTTC; CDR3 protein: CASSLDRPISYNEQFF
clone size: .; J gene: TRBJ2-7; D gene: .; V gene: TRBV6-5; CDR3 DNA: TGTGCCAGCAGTTACTCACCCAGGGCCCACGAGCAGTACTTC; CDR3 protein: CASSYSPRAHEQYF
clone size: .; J gene: TRBJ1-5; D gene: .; V gene: TRBV27; CDR3 DNA: TGTGCCAGCAGCCCGGGACCGAGAAGGAGTCAGCCCCAGCATTTT; CDR3 protein: CASSPGPRRSQPQHF
clone size: .; J gene: TRBJ2-3; D gene: .; V gene: TRBV3-1; CDR3 DNA: TGTGCCAGCAGCCCGACGGCCCTCGGTACGCAGTATTTT; CDR3 protein: CASSPTALGTQYF
clone size: .; J gene: TRBJ2-1; D gene: .; V gene: TRBV20-1; CDR3 DNA: TGCAGTGCCCCTCACACCCACAGTGAGCAGTTCTTC; CDR3 protein: CSAPHTHSEQFF
clone size: few; J gene: TRBJ1-2; D gene: .; V gene: TRBV9; CDR3 DNA: TGTGCCAGCAGCGTAGTACCCCAGGTTTCTAACTATGGCTACACCTTC; CDR3 protein: CASSVVPQVSNYGYTF
clone size: few; J gene: TRBJ2-6; D gene: .; V gene: TRBV3-1; CDR3 DNA: TGTGCCAGCAGCCAAGATCTTGGACAGCCCTCTGGGGCCAACGTCCTGACTTTC; CDR3 protein: CASSQDLGQPSGANVLTF
clone size: few; J gene: TRBJ2-7; D gene: TRBD1; V gene: TRBV7-2; CDR3 DNA: TGTGCCAGCAGCTGGGCACAGGGGGCCTACGAGCAGTACTTC; CDR3 protein: CASSWAQGAYEQYF
clone size: .; J gene: TRBJ2-7; D gene: .; V gene: TRBV7-7; CDR3 DNA: TGTGCTAGCAGCTTGTGGGTGGCAGGCAGAAGCTCCTACGAGCAGTACTTC; CDR3 protein: CASSLWVAGRSSYEQYF
clone size: few; J gene: TRBJ2-5; D gene: TRBD2; V gene: TRBV6-1; CDR3 DNA: TGTGCCAGCCGTAGACTAGCGGGATACATCCAAGAGACCCAGTACTTC; CDR3 protein: CASRRLAGYIQETQYF
clone size: once; J gene: TRBJ1-5; D gene: TRBD1; V gene: TRBV20-1; CDR3 DNA: TGCAGTGCTAAGTTTACAGGGGGCGCTTTGATACTAAGTCAGCCCCAGCATTTT; CDR3 protein: CSAKFTGGALILSQPQHF
clone size: .; J gene: TRBJ2-3; D gene: .; V gene: TRBV7-2; CDR3 DNA: TGTGCCAGCAGCTTACGGGACACGACAGATACGCAGTATTTT; CDR3 protein: CASSLRDTTDTQYF
clone size: .; J gene: TRBJ2-7; D gene: TRBD2; V gene: TRBV5-1; CDR3 DNA: TGCGCCAGCAGCTCCGGACTAGCGGGGGCTATCTCCTACAATGAGCAGTACTTC; CDR3 protein: CASSSGLAGAISYNEQYF
clone size: few; J gene: TRBJ2-7; D gene: .; V gene: TRBV2; CDR3 DNA: TGTGCCAGCACCTCCGACAGGAGAGCCTACGAGCAGTACTTC; CDR3 protein: CASTSDRRAYEQYF
clone size: few; J gene: TRBJ2-7; D gene: TRBD1; V gene: TRBV7-2; CDR3 DNA: TGTGCCAGCAGCTTAGGTCGGACAGGGCATGTACAGTACTTC; CDR3 protein: CASSLGRTGHVQYF
clone size: .; J gene: TRBJ2-7; D gene: .; V gene: TRBV6-5; CDR3 DNA: TGTGCCAGCAGTTACTCGAAGGGGCTCAACACCTACGAGCAGTACTTC; CDR3 protein: CASSYSKGLNTYEQYF
clone size: .; J gene: TRBJ2-3; D gene: TRBD1; V gene: TRBV24-1; CDR3 DNA: TGTGCCACCAGCCCTCGCCGACAGGGGTTTGGAGATATGCAGTATTTT; CDR3 protein: CATSPRRQGFGDMQYF
clone size: .; J gene: TRBJ1-2; D gene: .; V gene: TRBV24-1; CDR3 DNA: TGTGCCACCAGTGCTTGGGACACGGCTTATGGCTACACCTTC; CDR3 protein: CATSAWDTAYGYTF
clone size: .; J gene: TRBJ1-2; D gene: TRBD1; V gene: TRBV4-1; CDR3 DNA: TGCGCCAGCAGCCACTCGGACAGGGCAAACTATGGCTACACCTTC; CDR3 protein: CASSHSDRANYGYTF
clone size: few; J gene: TRBJ2-3; D gene: .; V gene: TRBV9; CDR3 DNA: TGTGCCAGCATATCTCCCACAGATACGCAGTATTTT; CDR3 protein: CASISPTDTQYF
clone size: .; J gene: TRBJ2-5; D gene: TRBD2; V gene: TRBV7-2; CDR3 DNA: TGTGCCAGCAGCTCACCCGGGGGTGGACTAGCGGGGGCCAAGGGTGAGACCCAGTACTTC; CDR3 protein: CASSSPGGGLAGAKGETQYF
clone size: few; J gene: TRBJ2-3; D gene: .; V gene: TRBV14; CDR3 DNA: TGTGCCAGCAGCCAAAACGGGGGCACCACCCCTAGGGCAGATACGCAGTATTTT; CDR3 protein: CASSQNGGTTPRADTQYF
clone size: .; J gene: TRBJ1-6; D gene: .; V gene: TRBV18; CDR3 DNA: TGTGCCAGCTCGCAGACCGCGGCAAATTCACCCCTCCACTTT; CDR3 protein: CASSQTAANSPLHF
clone size: few; J gene: TRBJ2-5; D gene: .; V gene: TRBV7-2; CDR3 DNA: TGTGCCAGCAGCTTAGCGCTTGTTGGGCCCCAAAAGACCCAGTACTTC; CDR3 protein: CASSLALVGPQKTQYF
clone size: .; J gene: TRBJ2-5; D gene: .; V gene: TRBV15; CDR3 DNA: TGTGCCACCAGCAGAGATGGGTCTCCCACCCAAGAGACCCAGTACTTC; CDR3 protein: CATSRDGSPTQETQYF
clone size: once; J gene: TRBJ1-2; D gene: .; V gene: TRBV10-3; CDR3 DNA: TGTGCCATCAGTGAGCGGGACTCTCGGGATGGCTACACCTTC; CDR3 protein: CAISERDSRDGYTF
clone size: many; J gene: TRBJ2-1; D gene: .; V gene: TRBV5-1; CDR3 DNA: TGTGCCAGCAGTTTTACAGGTTACAATGAGCAGTTCTTC; CDR3 protein: CASSFTGYNEQFF
clone size: few; J gene: TRBJ2-1; D gene: .; V gene: TRBV28; CDR3 DNA: TGTGCCAGCACCCTAAAGCTTTGGCCCTACAATGAGCAGTTCTTC; CDR3 protein: CASTLKLWPYNEQFF
clone size: few; J gene: TRBJ1-2; D gene: TRBD1; V gene: TRBV13; CDR3 DNA: TGTGCCAGCAGCCACCGGACAGGGGGCAACTATGGCTACACCTTC; CDR3 protein: CASSHRTGGNYGYTF
clone size: few; J gene: TRBJ2-5; D gene: TRBD1; V gene: TRBV7-9; CDR3 DNA: TGTGCCAGCAGCTTCCGGACAGGTTCGGAGACCCAGTACTTC; CDR3 protein: CASSFRTGSETQYF
clone size: .; J gene: TRBJ1-2; D gene: .; V gene: TRBV20-1; CDR3 DNA: TGCAGTGCCGGGGAGGCGGACTATGGCTACACCTTC; CDR3 protein: CSAGEADYGYTF
clone size: .; J gene: TRBJ2-5; D gene: TRBD2; V gene: TRBV3-1; CDR3 DNA: TGTGCCAGCAGGTCCACTCGGACTAGCGGGGGGGAAGAGACCCAGTACTTC; CDR3 protein: CASRSTRTSGGEETQYF
clone size: .; J gene: TRBJ2-1; D gene: .; V gene: TRBV12-3/TRBV12-4; CDR3 DNA: TGTGCCAGCAGTTTGCTGGCAGGCTTTGGTGAGCAGTTCTTC; CDR3 protein: CASSLLAGFGEQFF
clone size: .; J gene: TRBJ2-5; D gene: .; V gene: TRBV5-1; CDR3 DNA: TGCGCCAGCAGCTTGTTTCCGGCACAAGAGACCCAGTACTTC; CDR3 protein: CASSLFPAQETQYF
clone size: few; J gene: TRBJ2-5; D gene: TRBD2; V gene: TRBV7-2; CDR3 DNA: TGTGCCAGCAGCTGGACTAGCGGGGGGCCCCAGGTCGAGACCCAGTACTTC; CDR3 protein: CASSWTSGGPQVETQYF
clone size: .; J gene: TRBJ1-5; D gene: .; V gene: TRBV4-1; CDR3 DNA: TGCGCCAGCAGCCAACATCCTCCGGATCAGCCCCAGCATTTT; CDR3 protein: CASSQHPPDQPQHF
clone size: .; J gene: TRBJ1-5; D gene: .; V gene: TRBV9; CDR3 DNA: TGTGCCAGCAGCGTAGACGGCAGGGGTAATCAGCCCCAGCATTTT; CDR3 protein: CASSVDGRGNQPQHF
clone size: .; J gene: TRBJ2-1; D gene: TRBD2; V gene: TRBV4-3; CDR3 DNA: TGCGCCAGCAGACAGTCGGGGGGGATGTACAATGAGCAGTTCTTC; CDR3 protein: CASRQSGGMYNEQFF
clone size: .; J gene: TRBJ2-3; D gene: TRBD1; V gene: TRBV7-3; CDR3 DNA: TGTGCCAGCAGTACAACAGGGGGTGATGTCACAGATACGCAGTATTTT; CDR3 protein: CASSTTGGDVTDTQYF
clone size: .; J gene: TRBJ1-1; D gene: .; V gene: TRBV12-3/TRBV12-4; CDR3 DNA: TGTGCCAGCAGTTTTGGCAGGAACACTGAAGCTTTCTTT; CDR3 protein: CASSFGRNTEAFF
clone size: .; J gene: TRBJ2-3; D gene: TRBD2; V gene: TRBV15; CDR3 DNA: TGTGCCACCAGCAGATCGAGACTAGCGGGGGCCTCTAGCACAGATACGCAGTATTTT; CDR3 protein: CATSRSRLAGASSTDTQYF
clone size: .; J gene: TRBJ1-4; D gene: .; V gene: TRBV7-2; CDR3 DNA: TGTGCCAACAGCTTGACAGCAGCTAATGAAAAACTGTTTTTT; CDR3 protein: CANSLTAANEKLFF
clone size: .; J gene: TRBJ2-1; D gene: TRBD2; V gene: TRBV7-9; CDR3 DNA: TGTGCCAGCAGCTTAGCGCGTGGAACTAGCGGGAGGAACGAGCAGTTCTTC; CDR3 protein: CASSLARGTSGRNEQFF